This paragraph covers one T cell receptor beta chain sequence. Its antigen is still unknown. The data were taken from a study of T cell repertoires in cytomegalovirus infection. Study in general: Signatures in public TCR beta sequences pointed to both CMV infection and matching HLA type. General study results and limits: Predominance within the ex vivo response was attributable to HLA-C-restricted CMV-specific TCR beta clonotypes.

CDR3 length: 15 amino acids. V lost 5 bases, J lost 1 base, and 14 bases lay in between. Germline values: CDR1 SEHNR, CDR2 FQNEAQ (reference sequence). TCRdb ran MiXCR on the reads and lists one entry per CDR3 protein. The table lists about 100,000 distinct CDR3 sequences, approximately 15% of them singletons. The sequenced sample consisted of PBMCs. This sequence joins TRBV7-9 and TRBJ1-1; D perhaps matches TRBD1 (5 bases). The TCR sequence derives from a human donor in good health (CMV status not recorded). Some clones in this sample may be carry-over from other donors' samples. CDR3 nucleotide sequence: TGTGCCAGCAGCCCGGGGGTTACAAGGAACACTGAAGCTTTCTTT. It yields the protein CASSPGVTRNTEAFF.